The 10 T cell receptor beta chains given below trace back to one sample, sequenced in a study of CD8+CD57+ T cells in acquired aplastic anemia. Genomic DNA acted as the template from which TCR beta VDJ combination and CDR3 sequence profiling were carried out. TCRdb independently ran MiXCR on the reads; one entry per CDR3 protein. The sample holds about 240,000 distinct CDR3 sequences, more than 40% seen once. All patients picked for sequencing had shown, by flow cytometry, an expansion of CD8+CD57+ cells. Sequenced input: sorted CD4+, CD8+, or CD8+CD57+ T cells (not recorded which) from PBMCs. The source is a human donor with aplastic anemia.

A single count supports this clonotype. V is TRBV20-1 and J is TRBJ2-5; D is uncertain. Germline V gene lookup returns CDR1 DFQATT and CDR2 SNEGSKA (reference sequence). CDR3 size: 10 residues. Trimming removed 7 bases at V and 1 base at J, with 4 bases between. CDR3 nucleotides: TGCAGTGGGTCCCAAGAGACCCAGTACTTC. Translated: CSGSQETQYF.

This clonotype was recorded many times. The rearrangement uses TRBV19 and TRBJ2-1; D might be TRBD1 (6 bases). The CDR3 consists of 14 residues. Germline V gene lookup returns CDR1 LNHDA and CDR2 SQIVND (reference sequence). V was cut by 4 bases and J by 4 bases, with 11 bases left in between. CDR3 in amino acids: CASSNRTVYNEQFF. For the CDR3, the DNA is TGTGCCAGTAGTAATCGGACAGTATACAATGAGCAGTTCTTC.

This chain links TRBV9 with TRBJ1-6; 7 nucleotides agree with TRBD1. J was trimmed by 4 bases and V by 0 bases; bases with no gene match: 7. The V gene's germline CDR1 is SGDLS and CDR2 YYNGEE. The CDR3 is made up of 17 amino acids. This CDR3 reads CASSVGFGTEYNSPLHF. Written as DNA, the CDR3 is TGTGCCAGCAGCGTAGGTTTCGGGACAGAGTATAATTCACCCCTCCACTTT. Combining the CDR3 with reference TRBV9 and TRBJ1-6 gives the whole variable domain DSGVTQTPKHLITATGQRVTLRCSPRSGDLSVYWYQQSLDQGLQFLIQYYNGEERAKGNILERFSAQQFPDLHSELNLSSLELGDSALYFCASSVGFGTEYNSPLHFGNGTRLTVT.

The DNA of the CDR3 is TGCGCCAGCAGTGGGACTAGCGGGAGGTACGAGCAGTACTTC. It encodes CASSGTSGRYEQYF. V gene TRBV10-1 combines with J gene TRBJ2-7; 14 bases agree with TRBD2. Germline CDR1 and CDR2: WNHNN and SYGVQD (reference sequence). The CDR3 runs 14 residues. Trimming cost V 4 bases and J 4 bases; bases outside gene matches: 0.

This chain uses TRBV25-1 with TRBJ2-5; 12 bases are shared with TRBD2. CDR3 length: 16 residues. V lost 4 bases to trimming and J lost 4 bases; unmatched junction nucleotides: 7. From germline, CDR1 is MGHDK and CDR2 SYGVNS. The CDR3: CASSGDPGLAGETQYF. The CDR3 DNA reads TGTGCCAGCAGTGGGGACCCGGGACTAGCGGGAGAGACCCAGTACTTC.

The chain recombines TRBV30 with TRBJ1-1; D call uncertain. This CDR3 region has 11 residues. The V end was cut by 1 base, the J end by 8 bases, with 8 bases between. Germline V gene lookup returns CDR1 GTSNPN and CDR2 SVGIG (reference sequence). The chain's CDR3 is CAWSGGNEAFF. The DNA for the CDR3 is TGTGCCTGGAGTGGAGGCAACGAAGCTTTCTTT.

The chain uses TRBV7-3 and TRBJ2-7; D is unresolved. Trimming removed 2 bases at V and 6 bases at J, with 11 bases between. The CDR3 runs 13 residues. Germline assignment: CDR1 SGHTA and CDR2 FQGTGA. This chain's CDR3 is CASSLASPVEQYF. CDR3 bases: TGTGCCAGCAGCTTAGCCAGCCCGGTCGAGCAGTACTTC.

This chain links TRBV27 with TRBJ2-3; D could derive from TRBD1 or TRBD2 (5 bases each). The germline V gene has CDR1 MNHEY and CDR2 SMNVEV (reference sequence). The CDR3 is 12 amino acids. V was shortened by 8 bases and J by 11 bases, with 17 bases between the two germline ends. The CDR3 DNA follows: TGTGCCAGCTGGGACCTCTACAATGAGCAGTATTTT. Translation gives CASWDLYNEQYF.

This clonotype was recorded many times. The J gene is TRBJ2-2, the V gene TRBV7-9, with TRBD1 identical over 8 bases. The V and J ends lost 7 bases and 5 bases, in that order; junction bases with no gene match: 6. This CDR3 spans 14 amino acids. Looked up from germline, CDR1 is SEHNR and CDR2 is FQNEAQ (reference sequence). The CDR3 sequence is CASNPGGRTGELFF. The CDR3 DNA is TGTGCCAGCAATCCAGGGGGCCGGACCGGGGAGCTGTTTTTT. The whole variable domain, filled in from reference TRBV7-9 and TRBJ2-2, reads DTGVSQNPRHKITKRGQNVTFRCDPISEHNRLYWYRQTLGQGPEFLTYFQNEAQLEKSRLLSDRFSAERPKGSFSTLEIQRTEQGDSAMYLCASNPGGRTGELFFGEGSRLTVL.

This clonotype was seen many times. The chain recombines TRBV5-1 with TRBJ1-4, with 8 bases fitting TRBD1. J lost 5 bases, V lost 4 bases, and 4 bases had no gene match. Germline values: CDR1 SGHRS, CDR2 YFSETQ. CDR3 length equals 14 residues. The CDR3: CASSLTGVNEKLFF. The CDR3 nucleotides read TGCGCCAGCAGCCTGACAGGGGTCAATGAAAAACTGTTTTTT.